This TCR beta chain is from a study of T cell repertoires in cytomegalovirus infection. Overall study context: Carrying CMV and the relevant HLA type showed in public TCR beta signatures.

Study results and limitations: HLA-C-restricted TCR beta clonotypes specific for CMV led the ex vivo response. The study identified carriers of CMV plus the relevant HLA from cumulative public TCR beta family frequency.

About this clonotype itself: The antigen remains unidentified.

TCRdb recomputed calls from the reads with MiXCR, one row per CDR3 protein. The sample gives nearly 550,000 distinct CDR3 sequences, approximately 17% of which show up once; roughly a quarter is in the top ten. Germline-derived CDR1 and CDR2 are MGHRA and YSYEKL. Trimming shortened V by 5 bases and J by 2 bases, and 13 bases separated the two germline ends. The CDR3 length is 14 residues. The chain recombines TRBV4-1 with TRBJ2-7; D is undetermined. The source is a human donor in good health (CMV status not recorded). Some clones in this sample may be carry-over from other donors' samples. Sequencing used CD8+ T cells from PBMCs. The CDR3 coding sequence is TGCGCCAGCAGCTCAGAGTCGCAAACCTACGAGCAGTACTTC. Protein sequence: CASSSESQTYEQYF.